This T cell receptor beta chain stems from a study of blood T cell repertoires in COVID-19. Seattle participants joined during active infection and were tracked over time. Sequencing was performed with immunoSEQ multiplex PCR; in TCRdb, only in-frame clones are kept and a portion is missing. Found here are roughly 60,000 clones, 80% to 85% of them singletons; the top ten hold 15% to 20%. The CDR3 has 13 amino acids. Deletions cut 10 bases from V and 4 bases from J, with 14 bases between. Germline V gene data show CDR1 as SNHLY and CDR2 as FYNNEI. The specimen was peripheral blood. The receptor was derived from a man aged 60-69 years with COVID-19, enrolled during active disease. The rearrangement joins TRBV2 to TRBJ1-5; a possible D gene is TRBD1 (5 bases). CDR3 sequence: CATRGVGNQPQHF. Here the CDR3 DNA reads TGTGCCACCCGGGGGGTGGGGAATCAGCCCCAGCATTTT.